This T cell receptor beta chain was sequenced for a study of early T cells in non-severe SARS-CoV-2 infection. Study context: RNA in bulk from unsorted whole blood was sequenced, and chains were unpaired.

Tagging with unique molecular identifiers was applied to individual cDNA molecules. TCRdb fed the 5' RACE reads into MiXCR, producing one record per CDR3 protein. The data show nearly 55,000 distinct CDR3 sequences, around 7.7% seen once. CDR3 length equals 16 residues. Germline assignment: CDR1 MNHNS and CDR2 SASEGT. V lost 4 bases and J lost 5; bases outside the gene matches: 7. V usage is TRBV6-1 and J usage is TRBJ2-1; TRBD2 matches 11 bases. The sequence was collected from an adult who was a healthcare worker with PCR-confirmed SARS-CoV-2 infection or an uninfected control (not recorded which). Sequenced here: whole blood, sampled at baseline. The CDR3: CASSGILAGEDNEQFF. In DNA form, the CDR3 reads TGTGCCAGCAGTGGGATACTAGCGGGAGAAGACAATGAGCAGTTCTTC.